The 28 T cell receptor beta chains below were found in one sample sequenced in a study of STAT3 mutations in large granular lymphocyte leukemia (dated by TCRdb to about 2019). Study-level results and caveats: Every T-LGLL patient showed at least one immunodominant TCRbeta clonotype, and about half showed multiple immunodominant subclonotypes.

Which antigens these TCRs recognize remains unknown. Library creation used the immunoSEQ multiplex PCR assay. Here the immuneACCESS table is served through TCRdb, limited to in-frame sequences with V and J called. Missing clones are a known gap in these copies; in checked studies unresolved V genes cover under half, and the rest lacks a known reason. This sample lists some 9,800 clones; about 85% were detected once. In total, the top ten clones hold 25% to 35% of the sample. Sequences were obtained from peripheral blood mononuclear cells. Receptors were obtained from a man between 60 and 75 years old with T-cell large granular lymphocyte leukemia. Some clones in this sample may be carry-over from other donors' samples. The age is the age at diagnosis.

The gene calls are TRBV9 and TRBJ2-3; 12 nucleotides align to TRBD2. Unmatched junction bases numbered 7, after V lost 4 bases and J lost 4 bases. This CDR3 has 16 amino acids. Looked up from germline, CDR1 is SGDLS and CDR2 is YYNGEE. The CDR3 nucleotides read TGTGCCAGCAGCCCCGTGTGGACTAGCGGGGCAGATACGCAGTATTTT. This codes for CASSPVWTSGADTQYF.

J is TRBJ2-3 and V is TRBV14; possible D gene TRBD2, 6 bases. Trimming pared 7 bases from V and 5 bases from J, leaving 19 bases between. The CDR3 contains 15 residues. CDR1 and CDR2 from the germline V gene are SGHDN and FVKESK. DNA for the CDR3: TGTGCCAGCAACCCAATCGGGACTCCGCGAGATACGCAGTATTTT. The encoded protein is CASNPIGTPRDTQYF. Based on the CDR3 plus reference TRBV14 and TRBJ2-3, the full variable domain is EAGVTQFPSHSVIEKGQTVTLRCDPISGHDNLYWYRRVMGKEIKFLLHFVKESKQDESGMPNNRFLAERTGGTYSTLKVQPAELEDSGVYFCASNPIGTPRDTQYFGPGTRLTVL.

In DNA form, the CDR3 reads TGTGCCAGCAGCTTTGGCCTAGCGCTTAAATATTTT. It is translated as CASSFGLALKYF. The gene calls are TRBV5-4 and TRBJ2-3; TRBD2 is a possible D gene (6 bases). The germline gives CDR1 SGHNT, CDR2 YYREEE (reference sequence). This CDR3 spans 12 amino acids. V was shortened by 2 bases and J by 15 bases, with 16 bases between the two germline ends.

The chain has TRBV5-1 and TRBJ2-3, with TRBD1 as a possible D gene (7 bases). In germline, CDR1 is SGHRS, CDR2 YFSETQ. CDR3 length equals 17 residues. V was pared by 0 bases and J by 1 base, with 15 bases between. CDR3 amino acids: CASSLVAGGPRTDTQYF. In DNA, the CDR3 is TGCGCCAGCAGCTTGGTGGCAGGGGGGCCCCGCACAGATACGCAGTATTTT.

The chain combines TRBV5-4 with TRBJ1-2, with D unresolved. With 0 bases removed from V and 8 bases from J, the gap between germline ends came to 8 bases. Germline-derived CDR1 and CDR2 are SGHNT and YYREEE (reference sequence). The CDR3 spans 12 residues. CDR3 loop: CASSLVGKGYTF. The CDR3 bases are TGTGCCAGCAGCTTGGTGGGGAAGGGCTACACCTTC.

The chain combines TRBV7-2 with TRBJ2-7; no firm D call. The CDR3 is made up of 13 amino acids. Germline V gene sequence: CDR1 SGHTA, CDR2 FQGNSA. Between the trimmed V and J ends, which lost 6 bases and 5 bases, there was a span of 14 bases. CDR3 in amino acids: CASSRYNTNEQYF. The CDR3 nucleotides read TGTGCCAGCAGTCGGTACAATACCAACGAGCAGTACTTC.

The chain employs TRBV6-1 and TRBJ2-1; no clear D gene. Germline CDR1 and CDR2: MNHNS and SASEGT. This CDR3 has 14 residues. V was pared by 9 bases and J by 4 bases, with 16 bases between. The CDR3 here is CARPLPQLYNEQFF. DNA for the CDR3: TGTGCCAGGCCTCTCCCGCAACTATACAATGAGCAGTTCTTC.

This clone has only one observation. This chain uses TRBV18 with TRBJ1-1; weak D call: TRBD1 (6 bases). V was shortened by 6 bases and J by 5 bases, with 16 bases between the two germline ends. Germline loops: CDR1 KGHSH, CDR2 LQKENI. There are 14 residues in the CDR3. The CDR3 region has the DNA TGTGCCAGCTCCTCCCGGGGGGGCGATACTGAAGCTTTCTTT. As protein: CASSSRGGDTEAFF. The full variable domain, completed using reference TRBV18 and TRBJ1-1, is NAGVMQNPRHLVRRRGQEARLRCSPMKGHSHVYWYRQLPEEGLKFMVYLQKENIIDESGMPKERFSAEFPKEGPSILRIQQVVRGDSAAYFCASSSRGGDTEAFFGQGTRLTVV.

The table lists this clone with a few counts. This chain joins TRBV7-9 and TRBJ2-5, with D perhaps TRBD2 (7 bases). The germline V gene has CDR1 SEHNR and CDR2 FQNEAQ (reference sequence). CDR3 length equals 14 residues. V was trimmed by 4 bases and J by 1 base, leaving 10 bases between them. In nucleotides, the CDR3 is TGTGCCAGCAGCTGGGGGGGCAGCCAAGAGACCCAGTACTTC. Its translation is CASSWGGSQETQYF.

J is TRBJ2-5 and V is TRBV5-1, with 9 bases fitting TRBD1. The CDR3 is 14 residues long. V lost 5 bases, J lost 1 base, and 3 bases stayed unmatched. Germline V gene data show CDR1 as SGHRS and CDR2 as YFSETQ. The CDR3 region is CASRSQGAQETQYF. The DNA for the CDR3 is TGCGCCAGCAGGTCACAGGGGGCCCAAGAGACCCAGTACTTC.

The V call is TRBV14, the J call TRBJ2-2; TRBD2 matches 7 bases. Germline V lookup: CDR1 SGHDN, CDR2 FVKESK. The length of the CDR3 is 15 residues. V lost 6 bases, J lost 4 bases, and 8 bases stayed unmatched. The DNA of the CDR3 is TGTGCCAGCAGTCGGCTAGCGGCCGCCACCGGGGAGCTGTTTTTT. This sequence encodes CASSRLAAATGELFF.

The CDR3 here is CASSHTSGSLHEQFF. The CDR3 DNA reads TGTGCCAGCTCACACACTAGCGGGAGCCTCCATGAGCAGTTCTTC. The rearrangement uses TRBV18 and TRBJ2-1, with TRBD2 matching over 11 bases. V gave up 4 bases and J gave up 8 bases; unmatched junction bases: 7. Germline CDR1 KGHSH, CDR2 LQKENI. The CDR3 extends over 15 amino acids.

The chain uses TRBV11-2 and TRBJ2-1; the D gene is possibly TRBD1 (7 bases). CDR3 size: 18 residues. With 1 base removed from V and 0 bases from J, the gap between germline ends came to 16 bases. CDR1 is SGHAT, CDR2 FQNNGV, per germline. CDR3 coding DNA: TGTGCCAGCAGCTTAGCGCGGGGACAGTTCTCCTCCTACAATGAGCAGTTCTTC. This sequence encodes CASSLARGQFSSYNEQFF.

The chain links TRBV28 to TRBJ2-2; D is possibly TRBD1 (6 bases). Trimming shortened V by 4 bases and J by 11 bases, and 11 bases separated the two germline ends. The CDR3 sequence is 12 residues long. Germline V gene data show CDR1 as MDHEN and CDR2 as SYDVKM. CDR3 DNA sequence: TGTGCCAGCAGTTCACAGGGAAAAGAGCTGTTTTTT. Amino acids: CASSSQGKELFF.

This clone was seen just once. The gene calls are TRBV18 and TRBJ2-7; D is unclear. The CDR3 consists of 13 residues. CDR1 and CDR2 (germline): KGHSH, LQKENI. V was shortened by 2 bases and J by 6 bases, with 11 bases between the two germline ends. This CDR3 reads CASSPYPQTEQYF. The CDR3 DNA reads as TGTGCCAGCTCACCATACCCTCAAACCGAGCAGTACTTC.

The J gene is TRBJ1-3, the V gene TRBV5-8; D call uncertain. Germline V lookup: CDR1 SGHTS, CDR2 YDEGEE. The V end was cut by 3 bases, the J end by 4 bases, with 11 bases between. CDR3 length equals 14 residues. CDR3 in amino acids: CASSYNRDGNTIYF. The CDR3 nucleotides are TGTGCCAGCAGCTATAATCGCGACGGAAACACCATATATTTT.

This chain connects TRBV6-6 to TRBJ1-2, with a tentative D call TRBD1 (5 bases). V was pared by 5 bases and J by 8 bases, with 12 bases between. CDR3 length equals 12 residues. Germline V gives CDR1 MNHNY, CDR2 SVGAGI (reference sequence). The CDR3 is CASSTGPYGYTF. The CDR3 nucleotides read TGTGCCAGCAGTACAGGCCCGTACGGCTACACCTTC.

This chain connects TRBV19 to TRBJ1-2, with unresolved D. Germline values: CDR1 LNHDA, CDR2 SQIVND (reference sequence). Trimming pared 3 bases from V and 5 bases from J, leaving 10 bases between. The CDR3 covers 13 residues. The CDR3 DNA sequence: TGTGCCAGTAGTATCCTATTGACGTATGGCTACACCTTC. Amino acid sequence: CASSILLTYGYTF.

The chain uses TRBV19 and TRBJ2-7; TRBD1 matches 7 bases. The CDR3 is 15 residues long. The germline V gene has CDR1 LNHDA and CDR2 SQIVND (reference sequence). V lost 6 bases, J lost 5 bases, and 13 bases stayed unmatched. The CDR3 DNA sequence: TGTGCCAGTAGCGAGGGGGCTTCCTTCAGGGACGAGCAGTACTTC. Residues: CASSEGASFRDEQYF. The complete variable domain, with remaining parts taken from reference TRBV19 and TRBJ2-7, reads DGGITQSPKYLFRKEGQNVTLSCEQNLNHDAMYWYRQDPGQGLRLIYYSQIVNDFQKGDIAEGYSVSREKKESFPLTVTSAQKNPTAFYLCASSEGASFRDEQYFGPGTRLTVT.

This chain uses TRBV5-6 with TRBJ2-7, with D possibly being TRBD1 (6 bases). With 0 bases removed from V and 4 bases from J, the gap between germline ends came to 20 bases. Germline V gene data show CDR1 as SGHDT and CDR2 as YYEEEE. The CDR3 has 17 amino acids. This chain's CDR3 is CASSLEGIWTARYEQYF. The CDR3 region has the DNA TGTGCCAGCAGCTTGGAAGGGATTTGGACAGCGAGATACGAGCAGTACTTC.

The V call is TRBV19, the J call TRBJ2-7, with D possibly being TRBD1 or TRBD2 (5 bases each). The length of the CDR3 is 14 residues. Per the germline V gene, CDR1 is LNHDA and CDR2 is SQIVND (reference sequence). The V end lost 9 bases, the J end lost 4 bases, and 19 bases lay between the germline ends. As DNA, the CDR3 is TGTGCCAGCGACCTCCGGGACCGCGCGTACGAGCAGTACTTC. Its translation: CASDLRDRAYEQYF.

The genes are TRBV19 and TRBJ1-2; 10 bases match TRBD1. From germline, CDR1 is LNHDA and CDR2 SQIVND (reference sequence). The CDR3 totals 17 residues. V dropped 3 bases and J dropped 7; count of bases not matched to a gene: 14. The CDR3 sequence is CASSIGPGQGFIGGYTF. For the CDR3, the DNA is TGTGCCAGTAGTATTGGCCCGGGACAGGGGTTCATCGGTGGCTACACCTTC.

This rearrangement joins TRBV9 to TRBJ2-3; possible D gene TRBD1, 6 bases. Germline V lookup: CDR1 SGDLS, CDR2 YYNGEE. V was shortened by 2 bases and J by 4 bases, with 17 bases between the two germline ends. CDR3 length: 16 residues. CDR3 amino acids: CASSVLRGSGADTQYF. CDR3 bases: TGTGCCAGCAGCGTTCTCAGGGGCTCAGGCGCAGATACGCAGTATTTT.

DNA of the CDR3: TGTGCCAGCAGCTTGATGGGAGAGGGACAGCCCCAGCATTTT. Residues: CASSLMGEGQPQHF. V usage is TRBV5-8 and J usage is TRBJ1-5; D ambiguous. V was clipped by 1 base and J by 7 bases, with 12 bases between them. The CDR3 is made up of 14 amino acids. The germline CDR1 and CDR2 sequences are SGHTS and YDEGEE.

This clone was recorded only once. The rearrangement uses TRBV2 and TRBJ2-5, with 15 nucleotides matching TRBD2. The CDR3 sequence is 17 residues long. Germline V lookup: CDR1 SNHLY, CDR2 FYNNEI. The V gene end was trimmed by 7 bases and the J gene end by 4 bases; junction bases not matched to a gene: 10. Written as DNA, the CDR3 is TGTGCCAGCACCGGGACTAGCGGGAGGAGTAGTAGAGAGACCCAGTACTTC. This codes for CASTGTSGRSSRETQYF.

The chain couples TRBV7-2 to TRBJ2-2; perhaps TRBD1 as D (6 bases). Germline V gene data show CDR1 as SGHTA and CDR2 as FQGNSA. The CDR3 runs to 16 residues. V dropped 1 base and J dropped 4 bases, with 13 bases sitting between them. CDR3 sequence reads: CASSLVSQGTTGELFF. For the CDR3, the DNA is TGTGCCAGCAGCTTAGTGTCTCAGGGGACCACCGGGGAGCTGTTTTTT.

J is TRBJ1-5 and V is TRBV7-2; perhaps TRBD1 as D (5 bases). The germline V gene encodes CDR1 SGHTA and CDR2 FQGNSA. The CDR3 is 15 residues long. Trimming took 1 base from V and 4 from J, leaving 11 bases between them. CDR3 loop: CASSLDWGPNQPQHF. CDR3 coding DNA: TGTGCCAGCAGCTTAGATTGGGGACCGAATCAGCCCCAGCATTTT.

The V gene is TRBV6-1, the J gene TRBJ2-7; D might be TRBD1 (6 bases). The CDR3 spans 14 residues. The germline V gene has CDR1 MNHNS and CDR2 SASEGT. The V end was cut by 3 bases, the J end by 3 bases, with 12 bases between. CDR3 DNA: TGTGCCAGCAGTGACCTGGGACAACGCTACGAGCAGTACTTC. Encoded protein: CASSDLGQRYEQYF.